The entry that follows covers one TCR beta chain sequence. This sample was included in a study of T cell repertoires in cytomegalovirus infection. The CDR3 is made up of 15 amino acids. V was cut by 4 bases and J by 7 bases, with 16 bases left in between. CDR1 MNHGY and CDR2 SAAAGT come from the germline V gene. One entry per CDR3 protein, called by TCRdb with MiXCR from the reads. The sample has roughly 230,000 distinct CDR3 sequences; over 9% are singletons. The TCR comes from a human donor in good health (CMV status not recorded). Some clones in this sample may be carry-over from other donors' samples. The chain combines TRBV6-8 with TRBJ2-2, with D perhaps matching TRBD2 (5 bases). The specimen sequenced was PBMCs. In DNA form, the CDR3 reads TGTGCCAGCAGTTGCTCGGGATTCGTGATCGGGGAGCTGTTTTTT. Translated: CASSCSGFVIGELFF.